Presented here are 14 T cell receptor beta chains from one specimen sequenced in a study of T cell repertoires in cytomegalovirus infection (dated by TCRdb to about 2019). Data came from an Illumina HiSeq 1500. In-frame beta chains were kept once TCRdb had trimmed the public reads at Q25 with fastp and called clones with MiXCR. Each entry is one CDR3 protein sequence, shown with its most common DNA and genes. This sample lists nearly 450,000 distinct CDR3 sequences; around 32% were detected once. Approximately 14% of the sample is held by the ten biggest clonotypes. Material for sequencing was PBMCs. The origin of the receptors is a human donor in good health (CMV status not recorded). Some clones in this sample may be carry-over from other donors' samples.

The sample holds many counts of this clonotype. The CDR3 DNA reads as TGTGCCAGCAGCTTAGTAGGACCTCTCCTAAGTGAAGAGCAGTTCTTC. The encoded protein is CASSLVGPLLSEEQFF. The chain recombines TRBV7-2 with TRBJ2-1, with D hard to call. CDR1 and CDR2 (germline): SGHTA, FQGNSA. Trimming took 1 base from V and 10 from J, leaving 20 bases between them. This CDR3 comprises 16 residues. The whole variable domain, filled in from reference TRBV7-2 and TRBJ2-1, reads GAGVSQSPSNKVTEKGKDVELRCDPISGHTALYWYRQSLGQGLEFLIYFQGNSAPDKSGLPSDRFSAERTGGSVSTLTIQRTQQEDSAVYLCASSLVGPLLSEEQFFGPGTRLTVL.

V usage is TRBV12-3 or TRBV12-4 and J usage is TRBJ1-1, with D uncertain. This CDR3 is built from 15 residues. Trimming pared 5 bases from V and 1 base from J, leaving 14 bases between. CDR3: CASSPHATANTEAFF. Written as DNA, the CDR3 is TGTGCCAGCAGTCCCCATGCGACTGCGAACACTGAAGCTTTCTTT.

The CDR3 loop reads CSARAPVRNQPQHF. CDR3 in DNA: TGCAGTGCTAGGGCTCCGGTCCGCAATCAGCCCCAGCATTTT. The chain links TRBV20-1 to TRBJ1-5, with D unclear. The V gene lost 3 bases and the J gene lost 2 bases, with 11 bases spanning the gap. The CDR3 loop spans 14 amino acids. CDR1 is DFQATT and CDR2 is SNEGSKA in the germline V gene (reference sequence).

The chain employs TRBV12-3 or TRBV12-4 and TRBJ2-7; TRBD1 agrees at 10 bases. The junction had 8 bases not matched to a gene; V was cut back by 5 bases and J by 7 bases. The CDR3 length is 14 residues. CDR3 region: CASSPRQGAGEQYF. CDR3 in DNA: TGTGCCAGCAGTCCCCGACAGGGGGCTGGGGAGCAGTACTTC.

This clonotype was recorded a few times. CDR3 sequence reads: CASSLRANYGYTF. CDR3 sequence (DNA): TGTGCCAGCAGCTTACGTGCCAACTATGGCTACACCTTC. V and J are TRBV7-9 and TRBJ1-2, with D uncertain. The CDR3 totals 13 residues. Germline values: CDR1 SEHNR, CDR2 FQNEAQ (reference sequence). V gave up 2 bases and J gave up 2 bases, with 6 bases separating them.

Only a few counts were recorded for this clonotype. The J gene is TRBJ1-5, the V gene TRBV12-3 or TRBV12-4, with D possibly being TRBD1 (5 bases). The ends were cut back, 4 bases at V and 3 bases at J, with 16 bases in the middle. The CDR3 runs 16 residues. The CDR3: CASSSLGGANNQPQHF. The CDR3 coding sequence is TGTGCCAGCAGTTCCCTGGGAGGGGCCAACAATCAGCCCCAGCATTTT.

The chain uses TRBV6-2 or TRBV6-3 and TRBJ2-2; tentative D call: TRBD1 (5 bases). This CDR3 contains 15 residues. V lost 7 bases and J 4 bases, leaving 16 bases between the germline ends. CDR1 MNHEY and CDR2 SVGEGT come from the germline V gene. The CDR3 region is CASKARAVFTGELFF. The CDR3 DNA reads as TGTGCCAGCAAGGCCAGGGCGGTGTTCACCGGGGAGCTGTTTTTT.

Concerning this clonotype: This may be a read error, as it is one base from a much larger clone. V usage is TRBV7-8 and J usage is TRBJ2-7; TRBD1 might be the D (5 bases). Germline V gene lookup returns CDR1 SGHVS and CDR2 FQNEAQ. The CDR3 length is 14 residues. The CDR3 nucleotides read TGTGCCAGCAGATTAGGGGCAGGGTCGGTCGAGCAGTACTTC. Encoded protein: CASRLGAGSVEQYF.

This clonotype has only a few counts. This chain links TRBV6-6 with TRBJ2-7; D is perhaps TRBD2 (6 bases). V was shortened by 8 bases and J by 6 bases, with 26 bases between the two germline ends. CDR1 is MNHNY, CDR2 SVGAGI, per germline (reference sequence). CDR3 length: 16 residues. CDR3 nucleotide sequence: TGTGCCAGCGACGAACGTAAGGGGAGGCCAGAAGGCGAGCAGTACTTC. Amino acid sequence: CASDERKGRPEGEQYF.

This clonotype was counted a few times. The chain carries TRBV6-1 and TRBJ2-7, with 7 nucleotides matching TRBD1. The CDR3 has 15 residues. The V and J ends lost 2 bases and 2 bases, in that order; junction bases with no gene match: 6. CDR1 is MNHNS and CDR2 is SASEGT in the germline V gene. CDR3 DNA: TGTGCCAGCAGTGAACAACAGGGGCGCACCTACGAGCAGTACTTC. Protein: CASSEQQGRTYEQYF.

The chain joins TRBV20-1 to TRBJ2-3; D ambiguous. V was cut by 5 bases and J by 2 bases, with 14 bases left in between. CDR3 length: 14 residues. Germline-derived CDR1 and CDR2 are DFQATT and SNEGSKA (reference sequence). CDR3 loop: CSAAGPSPTDTQYF. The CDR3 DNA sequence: TGCAGTGCTGCCGGGCCGTCCCCCACAGATACGCAGTATTTT.

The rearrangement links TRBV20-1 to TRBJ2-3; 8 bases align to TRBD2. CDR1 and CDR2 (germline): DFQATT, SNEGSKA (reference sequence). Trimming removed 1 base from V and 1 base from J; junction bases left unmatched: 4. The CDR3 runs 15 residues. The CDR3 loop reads CSARGARGGTDTQYF. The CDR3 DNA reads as TGCAGTGCTAGAGGGGCGCGGGGGGGCACAGATACGCAGTATTTT.

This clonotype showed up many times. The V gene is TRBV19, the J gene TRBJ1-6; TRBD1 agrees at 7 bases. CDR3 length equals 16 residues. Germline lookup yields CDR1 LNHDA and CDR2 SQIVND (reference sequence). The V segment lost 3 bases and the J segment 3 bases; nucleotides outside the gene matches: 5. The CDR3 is CASSIGRQGYNSPLHF. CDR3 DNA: TGTGCCAGTAGTATCGGGAGACAGGGCTATAATTCACCCCTCCACTTT.

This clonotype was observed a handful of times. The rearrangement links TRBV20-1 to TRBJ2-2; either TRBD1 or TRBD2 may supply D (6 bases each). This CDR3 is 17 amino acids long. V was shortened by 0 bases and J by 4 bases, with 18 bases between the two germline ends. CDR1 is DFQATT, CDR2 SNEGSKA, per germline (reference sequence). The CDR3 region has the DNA TGCAGTGCTAGAGATCGGGTCGGGGGCCAACCCACCGGGGAGCTGTTTTTT. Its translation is CSARDRVGGQPTGELFF.